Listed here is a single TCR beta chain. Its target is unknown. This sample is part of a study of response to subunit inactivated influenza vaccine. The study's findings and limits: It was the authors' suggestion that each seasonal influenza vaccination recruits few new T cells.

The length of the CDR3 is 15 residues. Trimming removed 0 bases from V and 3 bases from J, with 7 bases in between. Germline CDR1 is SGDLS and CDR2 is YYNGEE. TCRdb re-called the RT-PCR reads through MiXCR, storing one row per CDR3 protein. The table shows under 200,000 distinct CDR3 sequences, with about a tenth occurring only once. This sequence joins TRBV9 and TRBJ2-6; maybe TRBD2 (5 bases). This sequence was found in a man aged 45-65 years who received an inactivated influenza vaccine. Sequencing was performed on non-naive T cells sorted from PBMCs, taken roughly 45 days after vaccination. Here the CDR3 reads CASSVGGYGANVLTF. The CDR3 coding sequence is TGTGCCAGCAGCGTAGGCGGGTATGGGGCCAACGTCCTGACTTTC.